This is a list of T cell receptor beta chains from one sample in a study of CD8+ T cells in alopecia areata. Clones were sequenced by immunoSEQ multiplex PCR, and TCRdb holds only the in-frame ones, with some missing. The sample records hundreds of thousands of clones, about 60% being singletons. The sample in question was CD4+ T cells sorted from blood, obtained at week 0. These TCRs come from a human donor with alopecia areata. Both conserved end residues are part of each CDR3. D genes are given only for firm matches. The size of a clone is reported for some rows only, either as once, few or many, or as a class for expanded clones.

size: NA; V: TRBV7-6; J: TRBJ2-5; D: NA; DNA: TGTGCCAGCAGCCTTTTTTACCCAGGGGGAGGCCAAGAGACCCAGTACTTC; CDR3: CASSLFYPGGGQETQYF
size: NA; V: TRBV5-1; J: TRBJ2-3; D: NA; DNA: TGCGCCAGCAGCTTGGGCAGGGGCACAGATACGCAGTATTTT; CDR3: CASSLGRGTDTQYF
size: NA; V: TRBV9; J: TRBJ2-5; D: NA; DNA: TGTGCCAGCAGCGCCCCGGCTCCCCGGGAGACCCAGTACTTC; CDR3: CASSAPAPRETQYF
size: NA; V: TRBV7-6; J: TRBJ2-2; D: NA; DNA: TGTGCCAGCAGCTCCAGGGGGAACACCGGGGAGCTGTTTTTT; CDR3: CASSSRGNTGELFF
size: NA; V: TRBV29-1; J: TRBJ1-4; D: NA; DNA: TGCAGCGTCGAAGGGGGTGAAAAACTGTTTTTT; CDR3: CSVEGGEKLFF
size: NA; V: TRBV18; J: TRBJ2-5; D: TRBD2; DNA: TGTGCCAGCTCACCCTCCGGGACTAGCGGAGAGACCCAGTACTTC; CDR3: CASSPSGTSGETQYF
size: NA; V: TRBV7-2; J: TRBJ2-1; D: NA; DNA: TGTGCCAGCAGCCCATCGGGGGCCTACAATGAGCAGTTCTTC; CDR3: CASSPSGAYNEQFF
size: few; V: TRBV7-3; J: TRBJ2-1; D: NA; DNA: TGTGCCAGCAGCTCACCCGGAATCCAGAAAGAGCAGTTCTTC; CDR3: CASSSPGIQKEQFF
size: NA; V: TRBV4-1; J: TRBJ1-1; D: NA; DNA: TGCGCCAGCAGCCAAGATTGGGGCTCCACTGAAGCTTTCTTT; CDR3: CASSQDWGSTEAFF
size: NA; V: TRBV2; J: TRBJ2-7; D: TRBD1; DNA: TGTGCCAGCAGAGAGAGGTCAGGGGGTGGCTACGAGCAGTACTTC; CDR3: CASRERSGGGYEQYF
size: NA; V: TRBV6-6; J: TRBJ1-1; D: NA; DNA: TGTGCCAGCAGCCCTTCCTCAGGACAACTGAACACTGAAGCTTTCTTT; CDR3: CASSPSSGQLNTEAFF
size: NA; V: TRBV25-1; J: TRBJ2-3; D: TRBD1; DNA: TGTGCCAGCAGCCGACCGGGACAGGGAGGCGATACGCAGTATTTT; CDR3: CASSRPGQGGDTQYF
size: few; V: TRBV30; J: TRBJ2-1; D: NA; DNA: TGTGCCTGGAGTTCACAGGGAGGCGTGCAGTTCTTC; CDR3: CAWSSQGGVQFF
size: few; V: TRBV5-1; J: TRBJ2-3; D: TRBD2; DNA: TGCGCCAGCAGCTTGGCGGGCGGGAGGGCCCTGGATACGCAGTATTTT; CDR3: CASSLAGGRALDTQYF
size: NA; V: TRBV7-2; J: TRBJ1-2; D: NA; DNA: TGTGCCAGCAGCTTAGATGTACAGGGAGGGTACTATGGCTACACCTTC; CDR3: CASSLDVQGGYYGYTF
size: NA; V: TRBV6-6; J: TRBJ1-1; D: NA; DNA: TGTGCCAGCAGTTACGTCGGGGGGAACACTGAAGCTTTCTTT; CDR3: CASSYVGGNTEAFF
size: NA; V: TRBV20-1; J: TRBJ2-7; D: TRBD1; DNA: TGCAGTGGACAGGGGAGGTACGAGCAGTACTTC; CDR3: CSGQGRYEQYF
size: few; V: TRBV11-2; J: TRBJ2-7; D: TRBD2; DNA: TGTGCCAGCAGCTTAGGTCGACTAGCCTCCTACGAGCAGTACTTC; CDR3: CASSLGRLASYEQYF
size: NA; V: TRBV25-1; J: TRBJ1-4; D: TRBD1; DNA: TGTGCCAGCAGCATACAGGGGACTAATGAAAAACTGTTTTTT; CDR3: CASSIQGTNEKLFF
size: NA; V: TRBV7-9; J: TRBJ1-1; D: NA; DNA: TGTGCCAGCAGCTTAAGCGGGAACACTGAAGCTTTCTTT; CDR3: CASSLSGNTEAFF
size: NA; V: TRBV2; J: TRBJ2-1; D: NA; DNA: TGTGCCAGCAGTGGGTTAGCGCGTACCTACAATGAGCAGTTCTTC; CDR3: CASSGLARTYNEQFF
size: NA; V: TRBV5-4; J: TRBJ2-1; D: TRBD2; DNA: TGTGCCAGCAGCTCAAGGACTAGCCACGAGTTCTTC; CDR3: CASSSRTSHEFF
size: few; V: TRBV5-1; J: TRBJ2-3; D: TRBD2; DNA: TGCGCCAGCAGCTCCGGACTAGCGGAGAGGGATACGCAGTATTTT; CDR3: CASSSGLAERDTQYF
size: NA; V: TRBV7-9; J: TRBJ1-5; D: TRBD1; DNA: TGTGCCAGCAGCTTAGAGGGGACAGGGGCTCAGCCCCAGCATTTT; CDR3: CASSLEGTGAQPQHF